The 28 T cell receptor beta chains below come from one sample, sequenced in a study of post-analysis software for immune sequencing data. Study-level results: Patients showed TRBV5-6, TRBV5-1 and TRBV20-1 among roughly 5 TRBV segments more frequent than in controls.

cDNA libraries for TCR beta contained unique molecular identifiers. Via MiXCR, TCRdb re-called the PCR reads, giving one row per CDR3 protein. The top ten hold 9% to 13% of the sample, which has approximately 460,000 distinct CDR3 sequences, approximately 45% seen once. The antigens of these receptors remain unknown. Material: blood. The receptors stem from a girl between 5 and 17 years old with multiple sclerosis.

This clonotype was observed a few times. The J gene is TRBJ2-1, the V gene TRBV5-1; D not certain. In germline, CDR1 is SGHRS, CDR2 YFSETQ. V dropped 1 base and J dropped 5 bases, with 7 bases sitting between them. The CDR3 contains 13 residues. The DNA of the CDR3 is TGCGCCAGCAGCTTGCGTAGTAACAATGAGCAGTTCTTC. Its translation: CASSLRSNNEQFF. The variable domain in full, completed from reference TRBV5-1 and TRBJ2-1, reads KAGVTQTPRYLIKTRGQQVTLSCSPISGHRSVSWYQQTPGQGLQFLFEYFSETQRNKGNFPGRFSGRQFSNSRSEMNVSTLELGDSALYLCASSLRSNNEQFFGPGTRLTVL.

J is TRBJ2-1 and V is TRBV28; the match to TRBD2 covers 11 bases. The tail of the sequence fits TRBJ2-7 better, so the J call may be wrong. The length of the CDR3 is 15 residues. CDR1 and CDR2 from the germline V gene are MDHEN and SYDVKM. CDR3 sequence: CASSSRLAGTYEQYF. In DNA, the CDR3 is TGTGCCAGCAGTTCTCGACTAGCGGGAACCTACGAGCAGTACTTC.

A word on this clonotype: An end of the junction differs from the germline gene, which may be a read error. The chain combines TRBV18 with TRBJ2-1; TRBD1 or TRBD2 may be the D gene (5 bases each). This CDR3 is 15 amino acids long. Germline-derived CDR1 and CDR2 are KGHSH and LQKENI. CDR3 in DNA: TGTGCCAGCTCGCCACCAGGGACGGGATACAATGAGCAGTTCTTC. It translates to CASSPPGTGYNEQFF. Together with reference TRBV18 and TRBJ2-1, the CDR3 gives the full variable domain: NAGVMQNPRHLVRRRGQEARLRCSPMKGHSHVYWYRQLPEEGLKFMVYLQKENIIDESGMPKERFSAEFPKEGPSILRIQQVVRGDSAAYFCASSPPGTGYNEQFFGPGTRLTVL.

The sample holds one count of this clonotype. The CDR3 DNA follows: TGTGCCAGCAGGGGACTAGCGGGCCTCGAGCAGTACTTC. Amino acids: CASRGLAGLEQYF. V and J are TRBV14 and TRBJ2-7; 12 positions match TRBD2. V trimming: 6 bases; J trimming: 6 bases; junction bases outside the gene matches: 3. This CDR3 region has 13 residues. Germline V gene data show CDR1 as SGHDN and CDR2 as FVKESK.

This clonotype was seen more than once but under ten times. CDR3 coding DNA: TGTGCCAGCAGTTTAGACGCGGGAAGAGCCTACGAGCAGTACTTC. Translated: CASSLDAGRAYEQYF. This chain connects TRBV12-3 or TRBV12-4 to TRBJ2-7; tentative D call: TRBD2 (6 bases). Trimming stripped 1 base from V and 2 bases from J, with 12 bases between. CDR3 length: 15 residues.

This clonotype was observed a few times. The chain employs TRBV3-1 and TRBJ2-1; 11 bases agree with TRBD2. Losses at the gene ends were 4 bases for V and 10 bases for J; bases not matched to a gene: 9. CDR3 length: 15 residues. The germline V gene has CDR1 LGHDT and CDR2 YNNKEL (reference sequence). CDR3 protein: CASSPLAGEESEQFF. The CDR3 DNA follows: TGTGCCAGCAGCCCACTAGCGGGAGAAGAATCCGAGCAGTTCTTC.

The gene calls are TRBV4-1 and TRBJ2-7; 10 bases map to TRBD1. CDR3 size: 17 residues. Trimming at V came to 0 bases and at J to 4 bases, leaving 9 bases not matched to a gene. From germline, CDR1 is MGHRA and CDR2 YSYEKL. For the CDR3, the DNA is TGCGCCAGCAGCCAAGACTTCCTGACAGGGGGCGGGTACGAGCAGTACTTC. This translates into CASSQDFLTGGGYEQYF.

CDR3 nucleotides: TGTGCCAGCAGCCCCTCGACAGGGAGTGGGGCCAACGTCCTGACTTTC. This gives the protein CASSPSTGSGANVLTF. The rearrangement uses TRBV28 and TRBJ2-6, with 7 bases aligning to TRBD1. The V segment lost 6 bases and the J segment 3 bases; nucleotides outside the gene matches: 8. The V gene's germline CDR1 is MDHEN and CDR2 SYDVKM. The CDR3 sequence is 16 residues long. Full variable domain (rest looked up from reference TRBV28 and TRBJ2-6): DVKVTQSSRYLVKRTGEKVFLECVQDMDHENMFWYRQDPGLGLRLIYFSYDVKMKEKGDIPEGYSVSREKKERFSLILESASTNQTSMYLCASSPSTGSGANVLTFGAGSRLTVL.

V gene TRBV4-1 combines with J gene TRBJ2-3; D is possibly TRBD1 or TRBD2 (6 bases each). The V end lost 2 bases, the J end lost 6 bases, and 15 bases lay between the germline ends. Germline CDR1 MGHRA, CDR2 YSYEKL. The CDR3 covers 15 residues. Here the CDR3 reads CASSQTGGGVDTQYF. CDR3 nucleotides: TGCGCCAGCAGCCAAACAGGAGGGGGTGTGGATACGCAGTATTTT.

This rearrangement joins TRBV4-2 to TRBJ2-3, with D perhaps matching TRBD1 (7 bases). The CDR3 loop spans 16 amino acids. Trimming stripped 4 bases from V and 4 bases from J, with 18 bases between. Germline V gives CDR1 LGHNA, CDR2 YNFKEQ. The CDR3 region has the DNA TGTGCCAGCAGCCCGGGCGCGGGACAGCTCGCAGATACGCAGTATTTT. As protein: CASSPGAGQLADTQYF.

The chain is built from TRBV6-6 and TRBJ2-7; 10 bases are shared with TRBD2. CDR1 MNHNY and CDR2 SVGAGI come from the germline V gene (reference sequence). Losses at the gene ends were 0 bases for V and 6 bases for J; bases not matched to a gene: 5. The CDR3 is made up of 15 amino acids. The CDR3 nucleotides are TGTGCCAGCAGTTACTCTTCTAGCGGGAGAGGCGAGCAGTACTTC. This translates into CASSYSSSGRGEQYF.

The genes are TRBV24-1 and TRBJ2-1; 8 nucleotides agree with TRBD2. The germline gives CDR1 KGHDR, CDR2 SFDVKD. This CDR3 has 15 amino acids. Germline trimming cut 6 bases from V and 7 bases from J; bases unmatched to any gene: 10. CDR3 bases: TGTGCCACCAGTAGCCCCGGGAGGGCCTGGAATGAGCAGTTCTTC. Its translation is CATSSPGRAWNEQFF.

This clonotype has just a few counts. The CDR3 sequence is CSVAGRVSYEQYF. CDR3 DNA sequence: TGCAGCGTTGCCGGGAGGGTCTCCTACGAGCAGTACTTC. The rearrangement uses TRBV29-1 and TRBJ2-7, with TRBD2 identical over 8 bases. There are 13 residues in the CDR3. Germline loops: CDR1 SQVTM, CDR2 ANQGSEA. The trim removed 4 bases at V and 0 bases at J, leaving 2 bases unmatched.

The chain carries TRBV30 and TRBJ1-1; 8 nucleotides match TRBD1. The CDR3 totals 14 residues. Germline CDR1 and CDR2: GTSNPN and SVGIG (reference sequence). V was pared by 4 bases and J by 11 bases, with 15 bases of the junction left unmatched. In DNA, the CDR3 is TGTGCCTGGATCGGGGCGCAGGGGGCCCGTGGGGCTTTCTTT. It specifies CAWIGAQGARGAFF.

The V and J genes are TRBV28 and TRBJ1-2; D is undetermined. V was trimmed by 6 bases and J by 7 bases, leaving 9 bases between them. The germline gives CDR1 MDHEN, CDR2 SYDVKM. The CDR3 covers 11 residues. CDR3 nucleotide sequence: TGTGCCAGCAGCGGGGAGATTGGCTACACCTTC. Protein product: CASSGEIGYTF.

As concerns this clonotype: A much larger clone sits a single nucleotide away, making a read error possible. CDR3 in amino acids: CASSCGLGNTEAFF. CDR3 DNA: TGCGCCAGCAGTTGTGGACTGGGGAACACTGAAGCTTTCTTT. The V gene is TRBV4-3, the J gene TRBJ1-1, with D unresolved. The CDR3 is 14 residues long. The V end lost 6 bases, the J end lost 1 base, and 12 bases lay between the germline ends. Germline V gene lookup returns CDR1 LGHNA and CDR2 YSLEER.

This chain connects TRBV2 to TRBJ2-5; D is unresolved. Germline-derived CDR1 and CDR2 are SNHLY and FYNNEI. This CDR3 is built from 16 residues. Trimming took 5 bases from V and 5 from J, leaving 21 bases between them. CDR3 sequence (DNA): TGTGCCAGCAGTCCTCCCCTTGCCCGCTCGGCGGAGACCCAGTACTTC. It specifies CASSPPLARSAETQYF. Supplemented by reference TRBV2 and TRBJ2-5, the full variable domain reads EPEVTQTPSHQVTQMGQEVILRCVPISNHLYFYWYRQILGQKVEFLVSFYNNEISEKSEIFDDQFSVERPDGSNFTLKIRSTKLEDSAMYFCASSPPLARSAETQYFGPGTRLLVL.

This clonotype came up a few times. The chain has TRBV5-1 and TRBJ2-5, with 8 bases lining up with TRBD1. From germline, CDR1 is SGHRS and CDR2 YFSETQ. Germline trimming cut 0 bases from V and 1 base from J; bases unmatched to any gene: 2. CDR3 length equals 15 residues. The CDR3 loop is CASSLAGQAQETQYF. CDR3 nucleotide sequence: TGCGCCAGCAGCTTGGCGGGACAGGCCCAAGAGACCCAGTACTTC.

The chain combines TRBV7-3 with TRBJ2-5, with D perhaps assigned TRBD1 or TRBD2 (5 bases each). The CDR3 spans 13 residues. Germline V gives CDR1 SGHTA, CDR2 FQGTGA. V was shortened by 5 bases and J by 5 bases, with 12 bases between the two germline ends. DNA of the CDR3: TGTGCCAGCAGCATCGGGACGGGGGAGACCCAGTACTTC. Translation gives CASSIGTGETQYF.

The table lists this clonotype with a few counts. V usage is TRBV20-1 and J usage is TRBJ2-1; 10 nucleotides agree with TRBD2. Germline CDR1 reads DFQATT; CDR2 reads SNEGSKA (reference sequence). The CDR3 is 14 amino acids. V lost 4 bases to trimming and J lost 6 bases; unmatched junction nucleotides: 6. CDR3 DNA sequence: TGCAGTGCTACAAGGACTAGCGGAAGCAATGAGCAGTTCTTC. It codes for CSATRTSGSNEQFF.

V usage is TRBV20-1 and J usage is TRBJ1-5, with D hard to call. Trimming removed 0 bases at V and 3 bases at J, with 9 bases between. This CDR3 is built from 14 residues. The germline V gene encodes CDR1 DFQATT and CDR2 SNEGSKA (reference sequence). The CDR3 DNA sequence: TGCAGTGCTAGAGAGCCCGGGAACAATCAGCCCCAGCATTTT. Its translation is CSAREPGNNQPQHF.

The V gene is TRBV30, the J gene TRBJ1-2; weak D call: TRBD1 (6 bases). The CDR3 is 14 amino acids. Germline CDR1 is GTSNPN and CDR2 is SVGIG (reference sequence). Trimming left V 4 bases short and J 2 bases short, with 14 bases between. The chain's CDR3 is CAWMKNRANYGYTF. CDR3 nucleotide sequence: TGTGCCTGGATGAAGAACAGGGCGAACTATGGCTACACCTTC. Full variable domain (outside the CDR3, taken from reference TRBV30 and TRBJ1-2): SQTIHQWPATLVQPVGSPLSLECTVEGTSNPNLYWYRQAAGRGLQLLFYSVGIGQISSEVPQNLSASRPQDRQFILSSKKLLLSDSGFYLCAWMKNRANYGYTFGSGTRLTVV.

The chain joins TRBV6-5 to TRBJ1-2; D uncertain. Trimming removed 5 bases from V and 4 bases from J, with 14 bases in between. Germline V lookup: CDR1 MNHEY, CDR2 SVGAGI. The CDR3 spans 14 residues. The CDR3 loop reads CASSLLPFLYGYTF. DNA for the CDR3: TGTGCCAGCAGTCTTCTTCCCTTCCTCTATGGCTACACCTTC.

The chain carries TRBV5-1 and TRBJ2-1; a weak D match, TRBD2 (5 bases). In germline, CDR1 is SGHRS, CDR2 YFSETQ. V lost 2 bases, J lost 0 bases, and 9 bases lay in between. The CDR3 spans 15 residues. Written as DNA, the CDR3 is TGCGCCAGCAGCTTCGCTAGCCTCTCCTACAATGAGCAGTTCTTC. This encodes CASSFASLSYNEQFF.

This clonotype was counted only a few times. The rearrangement uses TRBV12-3 or TRBV12-4 and TRBJ2-3; TRBD2 matches at 10 bases. Germline trimming cut 5 bases from V and 3 bases from J; bases unmatched to any gene: 2. The CDR3 is 14 residues long. In DNA form, the CDR3 reads TGTGCCAGCAGTCATAGCGGGAGGACAGATACGCAGTATTTT. Its translation is CASSHSGRTDTQYF.

This chain uses TRBV29-1 with TRBJ1-4, with TRBD1 identical over 9 bases. V shed 7 bases, J shed 4 bases, and the junction held 4 bases outside the gene matches. CDR1 is SQVTM and CDR2 is ANQGSEA in the germline V gene. This CDR3 contains 13 residues. In DNA form, the CDR3 reads TGCAGCGCCACGGACAGGGGTAATGAAAAACTGTTTTTT. Protein: CSATDRGNEKLFF.

The chain employs TRBV10-3 and TRBJ2-7; D gene uncertain. CDR3 size: 14 residues. Looked up from germline, CDR1 is ENHRY and CDR2 is SYGVKD. V shed 0 bases and J shed 2 bases, with 8 bases lying between them. The CDR3 sequence: CAISESGTTYEQYF. CDR3 in DNA: TGTGCCATCAGTGAGTCGGGAACGACCTACGAGCAGTACTTC.

The chain recombines TRBV6-2 or TRBV6-3 with TRBJ1-5; no reliable D call. Germline assignment: CDR1 MNHEY and CDR2 SVGEGT. This CDR3 spans 13 amino acids. Trimming removed 2 bases at V and 6 bases at J, with 8 bases between. The CDR3 region is CASSYRAIQPQHF. The CDR3 DNA follows: TGTGCCAGCAGTTACCGAGCCATTCAGCCCCAGCATTTT.